These T cell receptor beta chains were read from a single sample in a study of blood T cell repertoires in COVID-19. The repertoire was sequenced with immunoSEQ multiplex PCR; TCRdb's copy has only in-frame clones and lacks some. The sample includes approximately 75,000 clones, over 65% of them seen just once. Sequencing used peripheral blood. These receptor sequences come from a human donor with acute or convalescent COVID-19. The donor label of this sample is uncertain. Each CDR3 is given with its conserved first and last residue. A D gene is named only where the DNA matches it firmly. Clone size is not always given. Where it is, it says once, few, many or a class for expanded clones.

j_call: TRBJ2-2
v_call: TRBV5-6
cdr3_length: 13
d_call: -
clone_size: -
cdr3_aa: CASSLAVPGELFF
cdr3_nt: TGTGCCAGCAGCTTGGCGGTCCCCGGGGAGCTGTTTTTT

j_call: TRBJ2-7
v_call: TRBV19
cdr3_length: 15
d_call: TRBD2
clone_size: -
cdr3_aa: CASSIDGTSGDEQYF
cdr3_nt: TGTGCCAGTAGTATAGATGGGACTAGCGGGGACGAGCAGTACTTC

j_call: TRBJ1-6
v_call: TRBV30
cdr3_length: 14
d_call: -
clone_size: -
cdr3_aa: CAWTMNGYNSPLHF
cdr3_nt: TGTGCCTGGACCATGAACGGTTATAATTCACCCCTCCACTTT

j_call: TRBJ2-2
v_call: TRBV19
cdr3_length: 15
d_call: TRBD1
clone_size: -
cdr3_aa: CASSRQGAGTGELFF
cdr3_nt: TGTGCCAGTAGTAGACAGGGGGCCGGCACCGGGGAGCTGTTTTTT

j_call: TRBJ2-1
v_call: TRBV5-1
cdr3_length: 14
d_call: -
clone_size: -
cdr3_aa: CASSLGTGRNEQFF
cdr3_nt: TGCGCCAGCAGCCTCGGGACTGGTCGGAATGAGCAGTTCTTC

j_call: TRBJ1-4
v_call: TRBV5-6
cdr3_length: 17
d_call: -
clone_size: -
cdr3_aa: CASSNTPPAATNEKLFF
cdr3_nt: TGTGCCAGCAGCAATACCCCTCCAGCGGCAACTAATGAAAAACTGTTTTTT

j_call: TRBJ2-2
v_call: TRBV25-1
cdr3_length: 15
d_call: -
clone_size: -
cdr3_aa: CASFVLRGNTGELFF
cdr3_nt: TGTGCCAGCTTCGTACTCAGGGGGAACACCGGGGAGCTGTTTTTT

j_call: TRBJ2-1
v_call: TRBV2
cdr3_length: 15
d_call: TRBD2
clone_size: -
cdr3_aa: CASKSGREWFNEQFF
cdr3_nt: TGTGCCAGCAAATCCGGGCGGGAGTGGTTCAATGAGCAGTTCTTC

j_call: TRBJ2-7
v_call: TRBV12-3/TRBV12-4
cdr3_length: 12
d_call: -
clone_size: -
cdr3_aa: CASSDRYYEQYF
cdr3_nt: TGTGCCAGCAGTGACAGGTATTACGAGCAGTACTTC

j_call: TRBJ2-5
v_call: TRBV27
cdr3_length: 15
d_call: TRBD1
clone_size: -
cdr3_aa: CASSLSRQGGETQYF
cdr3_nt: TGTGCCAGCAGTTTATCCCGACAGGGGGGAGAGACCCAGTACTTC

j_call: TRBJ2-5
v_call: TRBV28
cdr3_length: 16
d_call: TRBD1
clone_size: -
cdr3_aa: CASSLWDRDPQETQYF
cdr3_nt: TGTGCCAGCAGTTTATGGGACAGGGACCCCCAAGAGACCCAGTACTTC

j_call: TRBJ1-5
v_call: TRBV28
cdr3_length: 15
d_call: -
clone_size: -
cdr3_aa: CASSRGGSSNQPQHF
cdr3_nt: TGTGCCAGCAGTCGCGGTGGTTCTAGCAATCAGCCCCAGCATTTT

j_call: TRBJ1-2
v_call: TRBV2
cdr3_length: 13
d_call: -
clone_size: -
cdr3_aa: CASSSTASYGYTF
cdr3_nt: TGTGCCAGCAGTTCGACTGCTTCCTATGGCTACACCTTC

j_call: TRBJ1-1
v_call: TRBV2
cdr3_length: 13
d_call: -
clone_size: -
cdr3_aa: CASTQGLNTEAFF
cdr3_nt: TGTGCCAGCACGCAGGGCCTGAACACTGAAGCTTTCTTT

j_call: TRBJ1-5
v_call: TRBV18
cdr3_length: 16
d_call: -
clone_size: -
cdr3_aa: CASSPTGGRGNQPQHF
cdr3_nt: TGTGCCAGCTCACCAACGGGGGGAAGGGGCAATCAGCCCCAGCATTTT

j_call: TRBJ2-1
v_call: TRBV27
cdr3_length: 19
d_call: TRBD2
clone_size: once
cdr3_aa: CASSPLPLALSGGADEQFF
cdr3_nt: TGTGCCAGCAGCCCTCTTCCTTTGGCCCTTAGCGGGGGGGCTGATGAGCAGTTCTTC

j_call: TRBJ2-7
v_call: TRBV6-2/TRBV6-3
cdr3_length: 15
d_call: -
clone_size: few
cdr3_aa: CASSISGGRFVEQYF
cdr3_nt: TGTGCCAGCAGCATATCCGGAGGGAGATTTGTCGAGCAGTACTTC

j_call: TRBJ2-1
v_call: TRBV7-3
cdr3_length: 11
d_call: -
clone_size: -
cdr3_aa: CASSLDNEQFF
cdr3_nt: TGTGCCAGCAGCCTCGACAATGAGCAGTTCTTC

j_call: TRBJ2-1
v_call: TRBV30
cdr3_length: 14
d_call: -
clone_size: -
cdr3_aa: CAWSGEWGYNEQFF
cdr3_nt: TGTGCCTGGAGTGGGGAGTGGGGATACAATGAGCAGTTCTTC

j_call: TRBJ1-6
v_call: TRBV6-5
cdr3_length: 15
d_call: TRBD1
clone_size: once
cdr3_aa: CASRTGTDYNSPLHF
cdr3_nt: TGTGCCAGCAGGACCGGGACAGATTATAATTCACCCCTCCACTTT

j_call: TRBJ2-5
v_call: TRBV5-4
cdr3_length: 16
d_call: TRBD2
clone_size: -
cdr3_aa: CASSLVAGGPEKTQYF
cdr3_nt: TGTGCCAGCAGCTTGGTGGCGGGGGGGCCGGAGAAGACCCAGTACTTC

j_call: TRBJ1-5
v_call: TRBV18
cdr3_length: 15
d_call: -
clone_size: -
cdr3_aa: CASSLEGTSNQPQHF
cdr3_nt: TGTGCCAGCTCACTGGAGGGGACTAGCAATCAGCCCCAGCATTTT

j_call: TRBJ2-1
v_call: TRBV19
cdr3_length: 18
d_call: TRBD1
clone_size: -
cdr3_aa: CASSTGTGWGRVPNEQFF
cdr3_nt: TGTGCCAGTAGCACCGGGACAGGGTGGGGCCGGGTCCCCAATGAGCAGTTCTTC

j_call: TRBJ2-7
v_call: TRBV5-1
cdr3_length: 21
d_call: TRBD1
clone_size: -
cdr3_aa: CASSSLPGTGVQGVSSYEQYF
cdr3_nt: TGCGCCAGCAGCTCGCTACCCGGGACAGGGGTGCAGGGGGTCTCCTCCTACGAGCAGTACTTC

j_call: TRBJ1-2
v_call: TRBV5-6
cdr3_length: 14
d_call: -
clone_size: -
cdr3_aa: CASSLGRGIGGYTF
cdr3_nt: TGTGCCAGCAGCTTGGGCAGGGGTATAGGTGGCTACACCTTC

j_call: TRBJ1-3
v_call: TRBV7-2
cdr3_length: 13
d_call: -
clone_size: -
cdr3_aa: CASSPLGGNTIYF
cdr3_nt: TGTGCCAGCAGCCCACTAGGTGGAAACACCATATATTTT

j_call: TRBJ2-1
v_call: TRBV6-2/TRBV6-3
cdr3_length: 18
d_call: -
clone_size: once
cdr3_aa: CASSYSGPWQWGDNEQFF
cdr3_nt: TGTGCCAGCAGTTACTCGGGACCATGGCAGTGGGGGGACAATGAGCAGTTCTTC

j_call: TRBJ1-6
v_call: TRBV19
cdr3_length: 13
d_call: -
clone_size: -
cdr3_aa: CASRQTYNSPLHF
cdr3_nt: TGTGCCAGTCGACAGACCTATAATTCACCCCTCCACTTT

j_call: TRBJ1-1
v_call: TRBV28
cdr3_length: 12
d_call: TRBD1
clone_size: -
cdr3_aa: CASSPRQGSAFF
cdr3_nt: TGTGCCAGCAGTCCTCGACAGGGTTCAGCTTTCTTT

j_call: TRBJ1-4
v_call: TRBV28
cdr3_length: 13
d_call: -
clone_size: -
cdr3_aa: CASSWGEREKLFF
cdr3_nt: TGTGCCAGCAGCTGGGGAGAGAGAGAAAAACTGTTTTTT

j_call: TRBJ1-3
v_call: TRBV3-1/TRBV3-2
cdr3_length: 14
d_call: -
clone_size: -
cdr3_aa: CASSPGTKRNTIYF
cdr3_nt: TGTGCCAGCAGCCCCGGGACAAAGCGTAACACCATATATTTT

j_call: TRBJ2-4
v_call: TRBV15
cdr3_length: 17
d_call: TRBD2
clone_size: -
cdr3_aa: CATSRSGQGLAENIQYF
cdr3_nt: TGTGCCACCAGCAGATCGGGGCAAGGACTAGCGGAAAACATTCAGTACTTC

j_call: TRBJ2-5
v_call: TRBV7-7
cdr3_length: 15
d_call: TRBD2
clone_size: -
cdr3_aa: CASSLTGTSRETQYF
cdr3_nt: TGTGCCAGCAGCCTGACCGGGACTAGCAGAGAGACCCAGTACTTC

j_call: TRBJ2-6
v_call: TRBV19
cdr3_length: 13
d_call: -
clone_size: -
cdr3_aa: CASSISGTNVLTF
cdr3_nt: TGTGCCAGTAGTATATCGGGGACCAACGTCCTGACTTTC

j_call: TRBJ2-7
v_call: TRBV6-5
cdr3_length: 15
d_call: TRBD1
clone_size: -
cdr3_aa: CASSYSDRTAYEQYF
cdr3_nt: TGTGCCAGCAGTTACTCGGACAGGACAGCCTACGAGCAGTACTTC

j_call: TRBJ2-4
v_call: TRBV7-9
cdr3_length: 13
d_call: -
clone_size: -
cdr3_aa: CASSFDGGDIQYF
cdr3_nt: TGTGCCAGCAGCTTTGATGGAGGAGACATTCAGTACTTC

j_call: TRBJ2-5
v_call: TRBV24-1
cdr3_length: 18
d_call: -
clone_size: -
cdr3_aa: CATSDRTRGPGVGETQYF
cdr3_nt: TGTGCCACCAGTGACCGCACCCGGGGTCCGGGGGTTGGAGAGACCCAGTACTTC

j_call: TRBJ1-4
v_call: TRBV19
cdr3_length: 17
d_call: TRBD1
clone_size: -
cdr3_aa: CASSIGDSLQNNEKLFF
cdr3_nt: TGTGCCAGTAGTATAGGGGACAGCTTACAGAATAATGAAAAACTGTTTTTT

j_call: TRBJ2-1
v_call: TRBV19
cdr3_length: 16
d_call: TRBD2
clone_size: -
cdr3_aa: CASSTLAGGLYNEQFF
cdr3_nt: TGTGCCAGTAGTACCCTAGCGGGAGGGCTATACAATGAGCAGTTCTTC

j_call: TRBJ2-2
v_call: TRBV28
cdr3_length: 15
d_call: TRBD2
clone_size: -
cdr3_aa: CASTTIAGYTGELFF
cdr3_nt: TGTGCCAGCACCACGATAGCGGGTTACACCGGGGAGCTGTTTTTT

j_call: TRBJ2-2
v_call: TRBV4-2
cdr3_length: 17
d_call: TRBD2
clone_size: -
cdr3_aa: CASSQDPGGPGTGELFF
cdr3_nt: TGTGCCAGCAGCCAAGATCCGGGAGGGCCGGGCACCGGGGAGCTGTTTTTT

j_call: TRBJ2-1
v_call: TRBV24-1
cdr3_length: 18
d_call: -
clone_size: -
cdr3_aa: CATSDPQGGFTGNNEQFF
cdr3_nt: TGTGCCACCAGTGATCCTCAGGGAGGTTTTACTGGGAACAATGAGCAGTTCTTC

j_call: TRBJ1-5
v_call: TRBV30
cdr3_length: 14
d_call: -
clone_size: -
cdr3_aa: CASTGSGGNQPQHF
cdr3_nt: TGTGCCTCCACCGGTTCGGGGGGGAATCAGCCCCAGCATTTT

j_call: TRBJ2-1
v_call: TRBV19
cdr3_length: 17
d_call: -
clone_size: -
cdr3_aa: CASSTIATWSTYNEQFF
cdr3_nt: TGTGCCAGTAGCACTATCGCGACTTGGAGCACCTACAATGAGCAGTTCTTC

j_call: TRBJ2-2
v_call: TRBV29-1
cdr3_length: 16
d_call: -
clone_size: -
cdr3_aa: CSATVWRMSNTGELFF
cdr3_nt: TGCAGCGCCACTGTCTGGAGAATGTCGAACACCGGGGAGCTGTTTTTT

j_call: TRBJ1-6
v_call: TRBV28
cdr3_length: 15
d_call: -
clone_size: -
cdr3_aa: CASSTTMPYNSPLHF
cdr3_nt: TGTGCCAGCAGTACGACAATGCCCTATAATTCACCCCTCCACTTT

j_call: TRBJ2-7
v_call: TRBV19
cdr3_length: 13
d_call: -
clone_size: -
cdr3_aa: CASRGRPSYEQYF
cdr3_nt: TGTGCCAGCCGCGGTCGCCCCTCCTACGAGCAGTACTTC

j_call: TRBJ2-1
v_call: TRBV30
cdr3_length: 13
d_call: -
clone_size: -
cdr3_aa: CAWSVQTYNEQFF
cdr3_nt: TGTGCCTGGAGTGTACAGACCTACAATGAGCAGTTCTTC

j_call: TRBJ1-1
v_call: TRBV24-1
cdr3_length: 14
d_call: -
clone_size: -
cdr3_aa: CATSDGRVAGKAFF
cdr3_nt: TGTGCCACCAGTGATGGCAGGGTGGCTGGGAAAGCTTTCTTT

j_call: TRBJ1-2
v_call: TRBV21-1
cdr3_length: 14
d_call: -
clone_size: -
cdr3_aa: CASSNERGLNGYTF
cdr3_nt: TGTGCCAGCAGCAATGAGAGGGGGCTGAATGGCTACACCTTC

j_call: TRBJ1-4
v_call: TRBV6-5
cdr3_length: 15
d_call: -
clone_size: -
cdr3_aa: CASKQNTATNEKLFF
cdr3_nt: TGTGCCAGCAAACAAAACACCGCAACTAATGAAAAACTGTTTTTT

j_call: TRBJ1-3
v_call: TRBV9
cdr3_length: 15
d_call: TRBD1
clone_size: -
cdr3_aa: CASSIGQAFPNTIYF
cdr3_nt: TGTGCCAGCAGCATCGGACAGGCTTTCCCAAACACCATATATTTT

j_call: TRBJ2-1
v_call: TRBV27
cdr3_length: 18
d_call: TRBD2
clone_size: -
cdr3_aa: CASSLSETSGAPFNEQFF
cdr3_nt: TGTGCCAGCAGTTTATCCGAGACTAGCGGGGCCCCCTTCAATGAGCAGTTCTTC

j_call: TRBJ2-2
v_call: TRBV6-5
cdr3_length: 13
d_call: -
clone_size: -
cdr3_aa: CASSYTSPGELFF
cdr3_nt: TGTGCCAGCAGTTATACTAGTCCCGGGGAGCTGTTTTTT

j_call: TRBJ2-2
v_call: TRBV7-9
cdr3_length: 14
d_call: -
clone_size: -
cdr3_aa: CASSLAANTGELFF
cdr3_nt: TGTGCCAGCAGCTTAGCCGCGAACACCGGGGAGCTGTTTTTT

j_call: TRBJ1-1
v_call: TRBV19
cdr3_length: 15
d_call: -
clone_size: -
cdr3_aa: CASSIVAGLRTEAFF
cdr3_nt: TGTGCCAGTAGTATAGTCGCAGGGCTCCGGACTGAAGCTTTCTTT

j_call: TRBJ2-7
v_call: TRBV30
cdr3_length: 12
d_call: -
clone_size: -
cdr3_aa: CAWAGEAYEQYF
cdr3_nt: TGTGCCTGGGCTGGGGAGGCCTACGAGCAGTACTTC

j_call: TRBJ2-7
v_call: TRBV28
cdr3_length: 11
d_call: -
clone_size: -
cdr3_aa: CASKQVYEQYF
cdr3_nt: TGTGCCAGCAAACAGGTCTACGAGCAGTACTTC

j_call: TRBJ2-5
v_call: TRBV27
cdr3_length: 14
d_call: TRBD2
clone_size: few
cdr3_aa: CASRSTSGQETQYF
cdr3_nt: TGTGCCAGCAGATCGACTAGCGGCCAAGAGACCCAGTACTTC